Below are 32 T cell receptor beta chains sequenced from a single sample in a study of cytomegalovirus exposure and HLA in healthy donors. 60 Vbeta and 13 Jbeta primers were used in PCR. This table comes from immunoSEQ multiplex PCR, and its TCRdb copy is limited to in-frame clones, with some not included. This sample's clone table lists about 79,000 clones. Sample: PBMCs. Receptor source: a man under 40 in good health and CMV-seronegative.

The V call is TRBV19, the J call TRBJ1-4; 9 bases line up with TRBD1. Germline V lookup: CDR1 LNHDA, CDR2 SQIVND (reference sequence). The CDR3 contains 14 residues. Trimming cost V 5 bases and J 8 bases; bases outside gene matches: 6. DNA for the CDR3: TGTGCCAGTAGTGTAACCGGGACAGGGGAAAAACTGTTTTTT. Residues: CASSVTGTGEKLFF.

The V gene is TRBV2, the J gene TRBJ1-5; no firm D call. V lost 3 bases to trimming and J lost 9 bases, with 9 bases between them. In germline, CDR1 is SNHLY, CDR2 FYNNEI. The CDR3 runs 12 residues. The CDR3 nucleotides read TGTGCCAGCAGTGAGGAGGTGTGGCCCCAGCATTTT. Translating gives CASSEEVWPQHF.

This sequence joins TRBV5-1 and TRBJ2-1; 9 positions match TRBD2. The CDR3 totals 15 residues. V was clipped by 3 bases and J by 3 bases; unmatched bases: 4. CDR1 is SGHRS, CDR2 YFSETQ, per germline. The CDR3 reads CASSSGTSNYNEQFF. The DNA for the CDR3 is TGCGCCAGCAGCTCCGGGACTAGCAACTACAATGAGCAGTTCTTC.

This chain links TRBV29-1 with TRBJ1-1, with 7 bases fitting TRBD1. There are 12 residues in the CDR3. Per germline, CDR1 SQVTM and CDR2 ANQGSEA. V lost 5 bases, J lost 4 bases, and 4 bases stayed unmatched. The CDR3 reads CSVSNRGTEAFF. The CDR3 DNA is TGCAGCGTTTCAAACAGGGGCACTGAAGCTTTCTTT.

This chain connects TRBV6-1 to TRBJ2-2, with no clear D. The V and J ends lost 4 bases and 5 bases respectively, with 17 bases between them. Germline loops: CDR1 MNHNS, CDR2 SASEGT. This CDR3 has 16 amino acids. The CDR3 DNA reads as TGTGCCAGCAGTGCTCTTGGGCATCGTCGGACCGGGGAGCTGTTTTTT. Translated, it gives CASSALGHRRTGELFF.

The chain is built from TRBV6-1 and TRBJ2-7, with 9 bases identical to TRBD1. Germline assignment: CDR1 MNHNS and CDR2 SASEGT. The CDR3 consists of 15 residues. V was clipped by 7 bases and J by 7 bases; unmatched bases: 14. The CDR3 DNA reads TGTGCCAGCATAAAACTGCTAGACAGGGGGTGGGAGCAGTACTTC. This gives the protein CASIKLLDRGWEQYF.

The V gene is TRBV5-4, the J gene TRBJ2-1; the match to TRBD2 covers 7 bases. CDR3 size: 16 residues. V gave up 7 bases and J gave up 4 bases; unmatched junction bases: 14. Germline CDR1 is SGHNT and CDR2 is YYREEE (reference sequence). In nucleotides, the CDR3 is TGTGCCAGCCAACCATCCGGGGGGTCCCATTACAATGAGCAGTTCTTC. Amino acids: CASQPSGGSHYNEQFF.

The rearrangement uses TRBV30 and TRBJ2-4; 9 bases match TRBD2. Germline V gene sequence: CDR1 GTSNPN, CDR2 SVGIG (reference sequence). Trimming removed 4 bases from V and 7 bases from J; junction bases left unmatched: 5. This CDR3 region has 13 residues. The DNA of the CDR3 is TGTGCCTGGACTAGCGGGAATGGCAACATTCAGTACTTC. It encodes CAWTSGNGNIQYF.

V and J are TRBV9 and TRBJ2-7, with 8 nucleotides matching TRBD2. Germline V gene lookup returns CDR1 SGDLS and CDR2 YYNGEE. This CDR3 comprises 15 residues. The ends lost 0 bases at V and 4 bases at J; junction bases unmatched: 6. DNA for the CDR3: TGTGCCAGCAGCGTAGGCGGGGGGTTTGTTTACGAGCAGTACTTC. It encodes CASSVGGGFVYEQYF.

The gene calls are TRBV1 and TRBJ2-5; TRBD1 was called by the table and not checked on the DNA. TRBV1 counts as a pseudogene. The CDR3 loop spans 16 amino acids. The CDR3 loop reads CTSSPRQGRTVETQYF. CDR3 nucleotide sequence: TGCACCAGCAGCCCACGGCAGGGGCGCACGGTAGAGACCCAGTACTTC.

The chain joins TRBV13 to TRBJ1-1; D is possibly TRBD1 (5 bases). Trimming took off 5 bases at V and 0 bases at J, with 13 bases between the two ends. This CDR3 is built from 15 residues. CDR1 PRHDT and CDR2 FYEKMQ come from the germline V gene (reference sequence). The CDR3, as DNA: TGTGCCAGCAGCGACAGCAGGACGGTGAACACTGAAGCTTTCTTT. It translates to CASSDSRTVNTEAFF. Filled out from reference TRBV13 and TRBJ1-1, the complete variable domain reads AAGVIQSPRHLIKEKRETATLKCYPIPRHDTVYWYQQGPGQDPQFLISFYEKMQSDKGSIPDRFSAQQFSDYHSELNMSSLELGDSALYFCASSDSRTVNTEAFFGQGTRLTVV.

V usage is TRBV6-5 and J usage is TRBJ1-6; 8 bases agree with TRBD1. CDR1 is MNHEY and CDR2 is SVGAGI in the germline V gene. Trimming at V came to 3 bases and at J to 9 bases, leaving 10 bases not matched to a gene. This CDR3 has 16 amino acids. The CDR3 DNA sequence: TGTGCCAGCAGTTATGGATGGACAGGGAGCGTTTCACCCCTCCACTTT. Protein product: CASSYGWTGSVSPLHF.

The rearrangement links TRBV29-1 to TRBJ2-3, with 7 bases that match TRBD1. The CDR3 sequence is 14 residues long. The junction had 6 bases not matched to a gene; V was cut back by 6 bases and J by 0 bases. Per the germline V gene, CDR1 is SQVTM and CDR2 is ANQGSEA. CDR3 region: CSVLPGQSTDTQYF. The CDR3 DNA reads TGCAGCGTCCTCCCGGGACAGAGCACAGATACGCAGTATTTT.

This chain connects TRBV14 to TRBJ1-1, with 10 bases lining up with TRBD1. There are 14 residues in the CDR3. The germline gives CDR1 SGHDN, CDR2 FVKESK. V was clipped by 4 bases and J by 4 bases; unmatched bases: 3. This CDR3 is CASSPWTGGTEAFF. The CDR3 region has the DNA TGTGCCAGCAGCCCTTGGACAGGGGGCACTGAAGCTTTCTTT.

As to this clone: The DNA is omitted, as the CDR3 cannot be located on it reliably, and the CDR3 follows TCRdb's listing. This CDR3 is CASSFARGSDLPGNTIYF. The chain has TRBV12-1 and TRBJ1-3. TRBV12-1 is shown as a pseudogene. From its first to its last residue, the CDR3 has 18 amino acids.

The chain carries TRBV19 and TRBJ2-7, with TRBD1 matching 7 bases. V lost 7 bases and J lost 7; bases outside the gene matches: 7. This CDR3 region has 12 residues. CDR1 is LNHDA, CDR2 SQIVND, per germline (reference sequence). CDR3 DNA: TGTGCCAGTAATACAGGGGTCGGGGAGCAGTACTTC. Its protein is CASNTGVGEQYF.

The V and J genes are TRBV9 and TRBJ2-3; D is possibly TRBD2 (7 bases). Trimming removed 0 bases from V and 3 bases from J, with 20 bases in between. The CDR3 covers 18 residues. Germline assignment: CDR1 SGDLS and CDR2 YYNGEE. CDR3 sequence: CASSVGGTAGALTDTQYF. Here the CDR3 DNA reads TGTGCCAGCAGCGTAGGCGGTACGGCGGGGGCTTTAACAGATACGCAGTATTTT.

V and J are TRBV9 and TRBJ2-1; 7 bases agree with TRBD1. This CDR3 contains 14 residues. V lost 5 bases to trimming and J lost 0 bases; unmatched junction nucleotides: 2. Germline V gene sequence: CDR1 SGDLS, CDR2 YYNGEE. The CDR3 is CASRRDSSYNEQFF. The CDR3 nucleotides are TGTGCCAGCAGACGGGACAGCTCCTACAATGAGCAGTTCTTC.

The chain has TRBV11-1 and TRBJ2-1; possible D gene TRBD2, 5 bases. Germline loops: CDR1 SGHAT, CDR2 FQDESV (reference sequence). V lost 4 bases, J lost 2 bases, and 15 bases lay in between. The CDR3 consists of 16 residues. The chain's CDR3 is CASSYTAGVTYNEQFF. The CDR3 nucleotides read TGTGCCAGCAGCTACACGGCGGGCGTGACCTACAATGAGCAGTTCTTC.

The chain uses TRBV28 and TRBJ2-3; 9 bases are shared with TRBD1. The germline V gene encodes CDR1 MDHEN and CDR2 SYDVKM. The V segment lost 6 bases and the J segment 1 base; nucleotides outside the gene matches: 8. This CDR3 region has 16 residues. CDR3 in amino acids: CASSSRTGVRTDTQYF. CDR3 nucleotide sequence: TGTGCCAGCAGCAGCCGGACAGGGGTTCGCACAGATACGCAGTATTTT. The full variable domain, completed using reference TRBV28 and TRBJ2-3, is DVKVTQSSRYLVKRTGEKVFLECVQDMDHENMFWYRQDPGLGLRLIYFSYDVKMKEKGDIPEGYSVSREKKERFSLILESASTNQTSMYLCASSSRTGVRTDTQYFGPGTRLTVL.

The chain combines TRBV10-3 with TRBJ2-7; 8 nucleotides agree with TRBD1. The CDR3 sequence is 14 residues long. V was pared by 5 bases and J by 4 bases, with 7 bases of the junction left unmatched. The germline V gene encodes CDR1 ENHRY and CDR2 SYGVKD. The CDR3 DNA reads TGTGCCATCAGTTTAGCAGGGGGCTCGTACGAGCAGTACTTC. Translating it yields CAISLAGGSYEQYF.

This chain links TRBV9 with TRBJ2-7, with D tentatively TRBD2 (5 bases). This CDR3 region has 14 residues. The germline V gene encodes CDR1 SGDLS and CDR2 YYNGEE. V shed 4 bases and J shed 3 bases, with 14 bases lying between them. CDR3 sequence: CASSLGIVGYEQYF. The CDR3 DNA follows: TGTGCCAGCAGCCTCGGGATCGTCGGCTACGAGCAGTACTTC.

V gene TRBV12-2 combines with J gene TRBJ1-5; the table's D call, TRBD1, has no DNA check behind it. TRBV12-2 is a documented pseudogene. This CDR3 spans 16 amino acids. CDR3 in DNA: TGTGCAAGTCGCTTCCGGGGATACAGGGGCAATCAGCCCCAGCATTTT. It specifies CASRFRGYRGNQPQHF.

The CDR3 DNA reads as TGCGCCAGCAGCGACAGGACCTATGGCTACACCTTC. Translated, it gives CASSDRTYGYTF. V and J are TRBV23-1 and TRBJ1-2, with a tentative D call TRBD1 (6 bases). TRBV23-1 is placed among ORFs of uncertain function. Between the trimmed V and J ends, which lost 6 bases and 4 bases, there was a span of 9 bases. There are 12 residues in the CDR3.

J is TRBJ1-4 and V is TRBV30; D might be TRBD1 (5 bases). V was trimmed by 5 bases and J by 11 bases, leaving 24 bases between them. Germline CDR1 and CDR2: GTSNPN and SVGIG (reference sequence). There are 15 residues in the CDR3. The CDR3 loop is CAWEAPRGPKGKLFF. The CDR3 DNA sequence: TGTGCCTGGGAGGCCCCTCGCGGACCAAAGGGGAAACTGTTTTTT.

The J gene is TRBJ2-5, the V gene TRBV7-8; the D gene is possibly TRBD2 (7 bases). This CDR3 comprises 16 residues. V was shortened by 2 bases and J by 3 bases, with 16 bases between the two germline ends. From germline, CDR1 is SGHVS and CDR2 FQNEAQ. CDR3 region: CASSLNGGAAKETQYF. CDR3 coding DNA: TGTGCCAGCAGCTTAAATGGGGGGGCAGCCAAAGAGACCCAGTACTTC.

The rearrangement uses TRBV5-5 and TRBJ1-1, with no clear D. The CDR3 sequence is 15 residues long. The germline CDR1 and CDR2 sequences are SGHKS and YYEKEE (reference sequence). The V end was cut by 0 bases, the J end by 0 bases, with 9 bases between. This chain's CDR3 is CASSLVVFMNTEAFF. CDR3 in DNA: TGTGCCAGCAGCTTGGTCGTGTTTATGAACACTGAAGCTTTCTTT.

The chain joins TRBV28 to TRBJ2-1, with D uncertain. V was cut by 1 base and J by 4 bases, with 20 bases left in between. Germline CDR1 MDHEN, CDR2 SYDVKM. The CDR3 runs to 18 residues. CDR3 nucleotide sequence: TGTGCCAGCAGTTTATCTCCCTCTAGGTCGGCGTCTTACAATGAGCAGTTCTTC. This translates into CASSLSPSRSASYNEQFF.

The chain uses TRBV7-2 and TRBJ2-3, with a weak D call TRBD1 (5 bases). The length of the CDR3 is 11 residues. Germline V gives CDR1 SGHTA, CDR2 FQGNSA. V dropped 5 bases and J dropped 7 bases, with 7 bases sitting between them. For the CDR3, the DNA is TGTGCCAGCAGCCAGGGTAATACGCAGTATTTT. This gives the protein CASSQGNTQYF.

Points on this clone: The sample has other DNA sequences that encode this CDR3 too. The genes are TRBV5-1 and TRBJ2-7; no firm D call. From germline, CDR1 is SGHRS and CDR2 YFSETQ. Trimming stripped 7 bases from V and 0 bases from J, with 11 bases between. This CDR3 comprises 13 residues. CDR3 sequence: CASSLAISYEQYF. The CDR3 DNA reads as TGCGCCAGCTCCCTGGCCATCTCCTACGAGCAGTACTTC.

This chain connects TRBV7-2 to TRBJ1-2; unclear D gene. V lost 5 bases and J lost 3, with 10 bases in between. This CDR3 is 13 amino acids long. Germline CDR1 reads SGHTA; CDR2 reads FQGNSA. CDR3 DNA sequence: TGTGCCAGCAGCATGGACTGGCACTATGGCTACACCTTC. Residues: CASSMDWHYGYTF. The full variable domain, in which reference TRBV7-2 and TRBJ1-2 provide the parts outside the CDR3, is GAGVSQSPSNKVTEKGKDVELRCDPISGHTALYWYRQSLGQGLEFLIYFQGNSAPDKSGLPSDRFSAERTGGSVSTLTIQRTQQEDSAVYLCASSMDWHYGYTFGSGTRLTVV.

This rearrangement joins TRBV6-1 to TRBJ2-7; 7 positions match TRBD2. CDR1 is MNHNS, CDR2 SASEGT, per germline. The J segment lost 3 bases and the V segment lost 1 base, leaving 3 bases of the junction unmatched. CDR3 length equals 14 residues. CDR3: CASSEGLASYEQYF. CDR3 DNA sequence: TGTGCCAGCAGTGAAGGACTAGCTAGCTACGAGCAGTACTTC.